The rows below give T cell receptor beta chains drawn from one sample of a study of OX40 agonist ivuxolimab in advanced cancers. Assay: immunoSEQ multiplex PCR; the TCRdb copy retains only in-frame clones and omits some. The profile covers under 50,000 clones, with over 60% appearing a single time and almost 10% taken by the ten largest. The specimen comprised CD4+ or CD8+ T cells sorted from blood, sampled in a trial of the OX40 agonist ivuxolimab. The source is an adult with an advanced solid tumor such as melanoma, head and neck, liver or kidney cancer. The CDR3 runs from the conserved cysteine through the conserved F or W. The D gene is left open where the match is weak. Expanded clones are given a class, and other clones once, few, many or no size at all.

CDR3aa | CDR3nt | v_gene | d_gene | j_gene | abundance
CASNHGQGGEKLFF | TGTGCCAGCAACCACGGCCAGGGAGGGGAAAAACTGTTTTTT | TRBV2 | - | TRBJ1-4 | -
CAGSPTSGGHTDTQYF | TGTGCCGGCAGTCCGACTAGCGGGGGGCACACAGATACGCAGTATTTT | TRBV28 | TRBD2 | TRBJ2-3 | -
CASSLFGPAGSSYNSPLHF | TGTGCCAGCAGTTTATTTGGTCCTGCAGGGAGCTCCTATAATTCACCCCTCCACTTT | TRBV28 | - | TRBJ1-6 | -
CATSRGGASYEQYF | TGTGCCACCAGCAGAGGGGGGGCCTCCTACGAGCAGTACTTC | TRBV15 | - | TRBJ2-7 | -
CSVDRTSGLSSSYNEQFF | TGCAGCGTTGATCGGACTAGCGGCCTCTCGAGCTCCTACAATGAGCAGTTCTTC | TRBV29-1 | TRBD2 | TRBJ2-1 | -
CASSVGENTEAFF | TGTGCCAGCAGCGTCGGAGAGAACACTGAAGCTTTCTTT | TRBV6-1 | - | TRBJ1-1 | -
CASSRGGLTEAFF | TGTGCCAGCAGCCGTGGGGGCCTAACTGAAGCTTTCTTT | TRBV11-1 | - | TRBJ1-1 | -
CASSLRRSNTEAFF | TGTGCCAGCAGCTTAAGGAGGTCGAACACTGAAGCTTTCTTT | TRBV11-2 | - | TRBJ1-1 | once
CASRAPGKTYEQYF | TGCGCCAGCAGGGCCCCCGGGAAGACCTACGAGCAGTACTTC | TRBV4-1 | - | TRBJ2-7 | -
CASRGQGGYEQYF | TGTGCCAGCAGAGGACAGGGGGGGTACGAGCAGTACTTC | TRBV6-1 | TRBD1 | TRBJ2-7 | -
CASSSDRGNQPQHF | TGTGCCAGCAGCTCGGACAGGGGCAATCAGCCCCAGCATTTT | TRBV7-3 | TRBD1 | TRBJ1-5 | -
CASSGGDRGSETQYF | TGTGCCAGCAGCGGGGGGGACAGGGGGTCGGAGACCCAGTACTTC | TRBV5-4 | TRBD1 | TRBJ2-5 | few
CAISEAGGGEQFF | TGTGCCATCAGTGAGGCGGGAGGTGGGGAGCAGTTCTTC | TRBV10-3 | TRBD2 | TRBJ2-1 | -
CASSFDRNTIYF | TGCGCCAGCAGCTTTGATCGAAACACCATATATTTT | TRBV5-1 | - | TRBJ1-3 | -
CVSSRGQPGDEKLFF | TGTGTCAGTAGTAGGGGACAGCCGGGAGATGAAAAACTGTTTTTT | TRBV19 | TRBD1 | TRBJ1-4 | -
CASSVDSGNSGNTIYF | TGTGCCAGCAGCGTAGATAGCGGAAACTCTGGAAACACCATATATTTT | TRBV9 | - | TRBJ1-3 | -
CANLDNIISSYEQYF | TGTGCCAACCTGGACAACATCATCAGCTCCTACGAGCAGTACTTC | TRBV6-4 | - | TRBJ2-7 | -
CASSFSQETQYF | TGTGCCAGCAGCTTCTCCCAAGAGACCCAGTACTTC | TRBV7-9 | - | TRBJ2-5 | -
CASSYTGRDGNIQYF | TGTGCCAGCAGTTACACGGGAAGGGACGGAAACATTCAGTACTTC | TRBV6-5 | - | TRBJ2-4 | -
CAISTDGPYEQYF | TGTGCCATCAGTACGGACGGACCCTACGAGCAGTACTTC | TRBV10-3 | - | TRBJ2-7 | -
CASNNPGGRWQPQHF | TGTGCCAGCAATAACCCAGGGGGCCGATGGCAGCCCCAGCATTTT | TRBV28 | TRBD1 | TRBJ1-5 | -
CASSTGRRGPEGNSPLHF | TGCGCCAGCAGCACCGGACGGAGGGGGCCGGAGGGGAATTCACCCCTCCACTTT | TRBV5-1 | TRBD1 | TRBJ1-6 | few
CASSQELARTGSRETQYF | TGCGCCAGCAGCCAAGAGCTGGCGAGGACAGGTTCGCGGGAGACCCAGTACTTC | TRBV4-1 | TRBD1 | TRBJ2-5 | few
CASSSGGQGYTF | TGTGCCAGCAGTTCAGGGGGTCAGGGCTACACCTTC | TRBV6-5 | TRBD1 | TRBJ1-2 | few
CASSRTGKNIQYF | TGTGCCAGCAGCCGGACTGGGAAAAACATTCAGTACTTC | TRBV6-5 | - | TRBJ2-4 | -
CASSLFNEQFF | TGTGCCAGCAGCTTATTTAATGAGCAGTTCTTC | TRBV11-2 | - | TRBJ2-1 | -
CASSLRTSGSNSYEQYF | TGTGCCAGCAGTTTAAGGACTAGCGGGAGTAACTCCTACGAGCAGTACTTC | TRBV27 | TRBD2 | TRBJ2-7 | -
CAWSVLAGGPLEQYF | TGTGCCTGGAGTGTACTAGCGGGGGGGCCGCTAGAGCAGTACTTC | TRBV30 | TRBD2 | TRBJ2-7 | -
CASSLVATYEQYF | TGTGCCAGCAGCTTGGTTGCTACCTACGAGCAGTACTTC | TRBV5-8 | - | TRBJ2-7 | -
CASSKAQNPAINCSYEQYF | TGTGCCAGCAGCAAAGCGCAAAACCCCGCGATTAACTGCTCCTACGAGCAGTACTTC | TRBV21-1 | - | TRBJ2-7 | -
CASSLVGEARDEQFF | TGTGCCAGCAGCTTAGTAGGGGAAGCCAGGGATGAGCAGTTCTTC | TRBV7-9 | - | TRBJ2-1 | -
CASSVLTSGQETQYF | TGTGCCAGCAGTGTCCTGACTAGCGGGCAAGAGACCCAGTACTTC | TRBV6-1 | TRBD2 | TRBJ2-5 | -
CASSRLRVSYNEQFF | TGTGCCAGCAGCCGCCTAAGGGTATCCTACAATGAGCAGTTCTTC | TRBV5-6 | - | TRBJ2-1 | -
CSVSKARGEKLFF | TGCAGCGTTTCGAAAGCCCGGGGTGAAAAACTGTTTTTT | TRBV29-1 | - | TRBJ1-4 | -
CASSQDLRNTEAFF | TGTGCCAGCAGCCAAGATTTGAGGAACACTGAAGCTTTCTTT | TRBV4-2 | - | TRBJ1-1 | -
CATSFRRLANTGELFF | TGTGCCACCAGCTTCCGCCGGCTCGCGAACACCGGGGAGCTGTTTTTT | TRBV15 | - | TRBJ2-2 | -
CASMQPAKNIQYF | TGTGCCAGCATGCAGCCGGCCAAAAACATTCAGTACTTC | TRBV6-6 | - | TRBJ2-4 | once
CASRFRGGAYNEQFF | TGTGCCAGCAGGTTTCGGGGGGGAGCCTACAATGAGCAGTTCTTC | TRBV7-3 | TRBD2 | TRBJ2-1 | -
CASSYMTGGSYNEQFF | TGTGCCAGCAGTTACATGACGGGGGGTTCGTACAATGAGCAGTTCTTC | TRBV6-6 | TRBD2 | TRBJ2-1 | -
CASSPRPLNTGELFF | TGTGCCAGCAGCCCGCGACCGCTGAACACCGGGGAGCTGTTTTTT | TRBV7-8 | - | TRBJ2-2 | once
CSVERPGALGDTQYF | TGCAGCGTTGAGCGCCCGGGTGCACTGGGAGATACGCAGTATTTT | TRBV29-1 | - | TRBJ2-3 | -
CASRRDSYEQYF | TGTGCCAGCAGGAGGGACAGCTACGAGCAGTACTTC | TRBV6-4 | TRBD1 | TRBJ2-7 | -
CASSQGPQSNQPQHF | TGTGCCAGCTCCCAGGGACCGCAGTCCAATCAGCCCCAGCATTTT | TRBV5-4 | - | TRBJ1-5 | few
CASSSSSAGQGPGYTF | TGTGCCAGCTCATCATCTTCTGCGGGACAGGGGCCCGGCTACACCTTC | TRBV18 | TRBD1 | TRBJ1-2 | -
CASSPGGLRGANVLTF | TGCGCCAGCAGCCCAGGGGGCCTTCGCGGGGCCAACGTCCTGACTTTC | TRBV10-1 | TRBD1 | TRBJ2-6 | -
CASSIGQGARAGELFF | TGCGCCAGCAGCATCGGACAGGGGGCTCGGGCCGGGGAGCTGTTTTTT | TRBV10-1 | TRBD1 | TRBJ2-2 | -
CASSLRGTSNTGELFF | TGTGCCAGCAGCTTAAGGGGGACATCGAACACCGGGGAGCTGTTTTTT | TRBV7-2 | - | TRBJ2-2 | medium-sized
CASSKPDRGNNGEQFF | TGTGCCAGCAGTAAGCCTGACAGGGGAAACAATGGTGAGCAGTTCTTC | TRBV28 | TRBD1 | TRBJ2-1 | -
CASSFRGPNYGYTF | TGTGCCAGCAGCTTCCGGGGTCCCAACTATGGCTACACCTTC | TRBV11-2 | - | TRBJ1-2 | -